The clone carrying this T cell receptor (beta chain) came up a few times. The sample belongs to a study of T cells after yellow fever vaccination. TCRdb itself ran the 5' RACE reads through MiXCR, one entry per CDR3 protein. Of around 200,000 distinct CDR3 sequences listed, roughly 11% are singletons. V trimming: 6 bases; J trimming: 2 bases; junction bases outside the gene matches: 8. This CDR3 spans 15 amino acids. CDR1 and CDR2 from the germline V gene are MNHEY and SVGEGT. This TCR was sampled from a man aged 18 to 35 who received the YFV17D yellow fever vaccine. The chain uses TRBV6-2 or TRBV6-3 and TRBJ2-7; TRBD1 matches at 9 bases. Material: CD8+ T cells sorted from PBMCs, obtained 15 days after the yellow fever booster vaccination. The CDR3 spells CASRTPGQGTYEQYF. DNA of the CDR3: TGTGCCAGCAGAACTCCGGGACAGGGAACCTACGAGCAGTACTTC.